This T cell receptor beta chain was profiled in a study of blood T cell repertoires in COVID-19. Study processing details: Nucleated cell number was recorded as an estimate derived from reference gene primer amplification. Sequencing was performed with immunoSEQ multiplex PCR; in TCRdb, only in-frame clones are kept and a portion is missing. V, J and clone size reflect that table, while D and trimming were determined from the DNA. The profile shows approximately 300,000 clones, approximately 86% of them singletons. After removal of 3 bases from V and 3 bases from J, the junction contained 17 bases not matched to a gene. The CDR3 sequence is 20 residues long. Germline V lookup: CDR1 SGHRS, CDR2 YFSETQ.

The clonotype was recovered from a woman aged 50 to 65 with active or convalescent COVID-19. The sequenced sample was peripheral blood. The gene calls are TRBV5-1 and TRBJ2-6, with 8 bases lining up with TRBD2. The CDR3 here is CASSSGTGGSGIRGANVLTF. DNA for the CDR3: TGCGCCAGCAGCTCAGGGACCGGGGGTAGCGGGATTCGTGGGGCCAACGTCCTGACTTTC.